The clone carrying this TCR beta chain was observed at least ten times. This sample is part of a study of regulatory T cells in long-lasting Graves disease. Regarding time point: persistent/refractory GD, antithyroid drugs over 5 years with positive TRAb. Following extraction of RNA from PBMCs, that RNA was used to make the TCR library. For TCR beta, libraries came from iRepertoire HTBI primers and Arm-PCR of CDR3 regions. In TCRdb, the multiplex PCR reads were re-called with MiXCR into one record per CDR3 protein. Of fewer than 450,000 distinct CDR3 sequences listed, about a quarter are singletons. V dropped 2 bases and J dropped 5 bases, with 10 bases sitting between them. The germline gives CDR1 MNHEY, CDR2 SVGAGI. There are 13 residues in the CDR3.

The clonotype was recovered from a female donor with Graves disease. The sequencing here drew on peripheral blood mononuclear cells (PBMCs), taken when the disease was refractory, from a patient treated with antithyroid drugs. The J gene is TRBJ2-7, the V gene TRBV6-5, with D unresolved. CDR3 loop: CASSYEVSHEQYF. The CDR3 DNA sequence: TGTGCCAGCAGTTACGAAGTTTCCCACGAGCAGTACTTC.